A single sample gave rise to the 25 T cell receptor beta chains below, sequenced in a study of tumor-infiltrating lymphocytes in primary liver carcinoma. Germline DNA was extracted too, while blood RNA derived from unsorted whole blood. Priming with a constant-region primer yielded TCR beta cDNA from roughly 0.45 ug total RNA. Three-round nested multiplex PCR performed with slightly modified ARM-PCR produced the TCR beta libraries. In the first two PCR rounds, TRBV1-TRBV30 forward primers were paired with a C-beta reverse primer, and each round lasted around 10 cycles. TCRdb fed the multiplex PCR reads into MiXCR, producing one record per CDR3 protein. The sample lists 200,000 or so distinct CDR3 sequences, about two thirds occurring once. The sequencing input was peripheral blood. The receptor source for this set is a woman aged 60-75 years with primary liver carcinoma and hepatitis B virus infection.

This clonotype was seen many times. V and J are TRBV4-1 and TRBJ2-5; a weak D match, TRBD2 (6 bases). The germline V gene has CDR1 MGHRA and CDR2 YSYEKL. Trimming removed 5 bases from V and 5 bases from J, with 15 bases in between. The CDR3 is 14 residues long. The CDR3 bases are TGCGCCAGCAGCGCCCGCGGGATAGGTGAGACCCAGTACTTC. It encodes CASSARGIGETQYF.

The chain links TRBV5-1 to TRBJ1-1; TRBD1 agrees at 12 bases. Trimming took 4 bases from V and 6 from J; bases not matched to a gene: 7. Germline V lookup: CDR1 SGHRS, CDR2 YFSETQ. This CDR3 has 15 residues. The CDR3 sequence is CASSPGQGAPPEAFF. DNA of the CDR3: TGCGCCAGCAGCCCGGGACAGGGGGCGCCTCCTGAAGCTTTCTTT.

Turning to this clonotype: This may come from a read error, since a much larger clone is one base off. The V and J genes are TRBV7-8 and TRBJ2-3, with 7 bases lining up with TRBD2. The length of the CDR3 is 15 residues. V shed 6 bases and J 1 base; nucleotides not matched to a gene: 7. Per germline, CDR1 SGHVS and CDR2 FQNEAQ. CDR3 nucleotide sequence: TGTGCCAGCAGTAAAGCGGGATTGGGCACAGATACGCAGTATTTT. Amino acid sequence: CASSKAGLGTDTQYF. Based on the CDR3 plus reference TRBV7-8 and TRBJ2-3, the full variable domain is GAGVSQSPRYKVAKRGQDVALRCDPISGHVSLFWYQQALGQGPEFLTYFQNEAQLDKSGLPSDRFFAERPEGSVSTLKIQRTQQEDSAVYLCASSKAGLGTDTQYFGPGTRLTVL.

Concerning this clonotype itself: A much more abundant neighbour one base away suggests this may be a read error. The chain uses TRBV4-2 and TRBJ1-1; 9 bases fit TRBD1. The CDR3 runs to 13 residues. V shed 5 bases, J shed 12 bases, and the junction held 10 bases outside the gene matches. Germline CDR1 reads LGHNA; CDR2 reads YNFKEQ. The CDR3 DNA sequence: TGTGCCAGCAGCTTCCAGACAGGGGGAGAAACTTTCTTT. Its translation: CASSFQTGGETFF.

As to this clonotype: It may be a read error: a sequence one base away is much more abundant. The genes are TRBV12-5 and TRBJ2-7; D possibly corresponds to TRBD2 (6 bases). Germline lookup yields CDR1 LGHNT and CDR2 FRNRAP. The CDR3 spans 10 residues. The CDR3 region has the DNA TGTCATGGGGGGTCTGACGAGCAGTACTTC. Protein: CHGGSDEQYF.

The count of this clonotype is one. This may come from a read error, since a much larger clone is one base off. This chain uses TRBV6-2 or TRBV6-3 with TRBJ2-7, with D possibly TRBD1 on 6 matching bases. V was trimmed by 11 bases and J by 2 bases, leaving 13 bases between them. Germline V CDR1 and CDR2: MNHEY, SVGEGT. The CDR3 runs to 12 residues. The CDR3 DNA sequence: TGTGCCTGCAACAGGGTTACCTACGAGCAGTACTTC. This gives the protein CACNRVTYEQYF.

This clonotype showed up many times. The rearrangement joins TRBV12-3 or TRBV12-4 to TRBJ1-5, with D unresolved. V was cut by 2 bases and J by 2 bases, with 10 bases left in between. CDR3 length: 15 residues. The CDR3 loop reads CASSLTTRGNQPQHF. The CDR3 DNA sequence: TGTGCCAGCAGTTTAACCACACGGGGCAATCAGCCCCAGCATTTT.

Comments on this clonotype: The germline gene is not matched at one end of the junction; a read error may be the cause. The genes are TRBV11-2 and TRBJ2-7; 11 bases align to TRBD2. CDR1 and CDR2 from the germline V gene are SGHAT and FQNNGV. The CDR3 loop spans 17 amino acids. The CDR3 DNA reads TGTGCCAGCAGCCGGTTACTAGCGGGGGTTTCTTCCTACGGGCAGTACTTC. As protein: CASSRLLAGVSSYGQYF.

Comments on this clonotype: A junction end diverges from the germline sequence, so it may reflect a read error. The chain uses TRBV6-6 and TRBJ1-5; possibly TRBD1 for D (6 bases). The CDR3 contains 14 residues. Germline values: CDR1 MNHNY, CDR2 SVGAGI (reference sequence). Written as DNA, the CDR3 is TGTGCCAGCAGTTACTCAAGGGACAATCAGCCCCAACATTTT. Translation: CASSYSRDNQPQHF.

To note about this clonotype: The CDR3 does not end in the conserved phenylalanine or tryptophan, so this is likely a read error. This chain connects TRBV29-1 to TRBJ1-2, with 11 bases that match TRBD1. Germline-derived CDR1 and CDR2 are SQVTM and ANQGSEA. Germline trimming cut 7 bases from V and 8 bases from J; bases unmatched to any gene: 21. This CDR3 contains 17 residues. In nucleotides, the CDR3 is TGCAGCGCTGCTGGGGTGGACAGGGGGCTGATCCCCCGCGGCTACACCCTC. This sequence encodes CSAAGVDRGLIPRGYTL.

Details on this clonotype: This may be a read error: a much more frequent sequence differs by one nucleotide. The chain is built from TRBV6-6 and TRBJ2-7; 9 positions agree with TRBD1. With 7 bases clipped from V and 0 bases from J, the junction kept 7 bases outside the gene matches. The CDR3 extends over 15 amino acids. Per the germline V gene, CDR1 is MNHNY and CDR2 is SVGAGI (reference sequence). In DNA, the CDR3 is TGTGCCAGCATGCCTTGGGGACAGGGCTCCTACGAGCAGTACTTC. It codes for CASMPWGQGSYEQYF.

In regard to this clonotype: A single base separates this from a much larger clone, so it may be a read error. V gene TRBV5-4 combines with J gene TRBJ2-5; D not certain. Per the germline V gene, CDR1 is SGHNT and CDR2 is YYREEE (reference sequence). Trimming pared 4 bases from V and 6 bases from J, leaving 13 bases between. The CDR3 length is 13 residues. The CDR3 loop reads CASSPTPQKTQYF. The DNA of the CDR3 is TGTGCCAGCAGCCCCACCCCACAAAAGACCCAGTACTTC.

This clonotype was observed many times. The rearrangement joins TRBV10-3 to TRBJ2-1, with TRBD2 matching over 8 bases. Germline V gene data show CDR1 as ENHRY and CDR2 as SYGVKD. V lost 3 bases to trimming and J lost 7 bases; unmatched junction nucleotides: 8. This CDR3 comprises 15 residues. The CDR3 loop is CAISDGRDYGNEQFF. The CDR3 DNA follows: TGTGCCATCAGTGACGGGAGGGACTACGGGAATGAGCAGTTCTTC.

The CDR3 DNA reads TGTGCCAGCCGAGACAGGGTCTACGAGCAGTACTTC. It codes for CASRDRVYEQYF. The V gene is TRBV28, the J gene TRBJ2-7, with 7 bases fitting TRBD1. Germline V gene sequence: CDR1 MDHEN, CDR2 SYDVKM. The CDR3 is 12 residues long. The ends lost 8 bases at V and 3 bases at J; junction bases unmatched: 4.

The CDR3 reads CASSVLGSEQFF. In nucleotides, the CDR3 is TGTGCCAGCAGCGTGTTGGGGTCTGAGCAGTTCTTC. The rearrangement links TRBV9 to TRBJ2-1; D is ambiguous. Trimming took off 2 bases at V and 9 bases at J, with 9 bases between the two ends. Germline V CDR1 and CDR2: SGDLS, YYNGEE. The CDR3 runs to 12 residues.

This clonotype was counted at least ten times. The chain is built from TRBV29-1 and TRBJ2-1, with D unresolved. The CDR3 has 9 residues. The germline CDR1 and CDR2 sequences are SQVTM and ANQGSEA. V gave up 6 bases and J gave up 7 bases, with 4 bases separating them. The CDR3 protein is CSVSNEQFF. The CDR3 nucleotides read TGCAGCGTCTCAAATGAGCAGTTCTTC.

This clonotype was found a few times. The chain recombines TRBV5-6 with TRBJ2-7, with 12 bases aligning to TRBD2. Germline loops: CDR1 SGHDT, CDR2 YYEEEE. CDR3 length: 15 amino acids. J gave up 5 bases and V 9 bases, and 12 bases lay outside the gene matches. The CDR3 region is CATTTTSGSSNEQYF. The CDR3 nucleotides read TGTGCCACCACTACGACTAGCGGGAGTTCGAACGAGCAGTACTTC. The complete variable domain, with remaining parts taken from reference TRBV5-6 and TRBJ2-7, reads DAGVTQSPTHLIKTRGQQVTLRCSPKSGHDTVSWYQQALGQGPQFIFQYYEEEERQRGNFPDRFSGHQFPNYSSELNVNALLLGDSALYLCATTTTSGSSNEQYFGPGTRLTVT.

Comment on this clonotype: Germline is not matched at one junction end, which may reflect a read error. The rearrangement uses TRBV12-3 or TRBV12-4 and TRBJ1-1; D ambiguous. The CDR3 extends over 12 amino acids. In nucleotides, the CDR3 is TGTGGCAGCAGTTTACGTAGGACTGAAGCTTTCTTT. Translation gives CGSSLRRTEAFF.

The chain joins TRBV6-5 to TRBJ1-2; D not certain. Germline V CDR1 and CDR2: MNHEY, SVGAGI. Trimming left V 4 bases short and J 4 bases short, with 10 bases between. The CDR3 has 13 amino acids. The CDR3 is CASSFFPIYGYTF. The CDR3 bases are TGTGCCAGCAGTTTCTTCCCTATCTATGGCTACACCTTC.

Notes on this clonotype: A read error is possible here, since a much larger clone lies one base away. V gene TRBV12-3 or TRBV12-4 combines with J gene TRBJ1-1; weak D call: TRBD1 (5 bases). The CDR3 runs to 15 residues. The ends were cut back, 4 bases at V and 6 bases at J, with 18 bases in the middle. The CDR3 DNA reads TGTGCCAGCAGTTCTACAAGGGGCCTCCTTTCTGAAGCTTTCTTT. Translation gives CASSSTRGLLSEAFF.

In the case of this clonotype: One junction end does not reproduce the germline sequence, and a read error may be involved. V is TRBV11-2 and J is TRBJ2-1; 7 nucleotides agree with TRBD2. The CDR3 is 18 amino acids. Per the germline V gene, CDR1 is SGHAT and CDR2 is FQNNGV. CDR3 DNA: TGTGACAGCAGCTTAAAGCCTAGCGGATACAGCTCCTACAATGAGCGGTTCTTC. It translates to CDSSLKPSGYSSYNERFF.

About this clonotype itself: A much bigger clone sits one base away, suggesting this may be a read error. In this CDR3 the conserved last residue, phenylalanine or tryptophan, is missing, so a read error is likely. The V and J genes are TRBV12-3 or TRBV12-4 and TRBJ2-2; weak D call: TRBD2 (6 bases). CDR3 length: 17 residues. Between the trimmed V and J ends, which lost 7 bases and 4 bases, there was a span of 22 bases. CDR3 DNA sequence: TGTGCCAGCACCCCAGGGAGGCCCCCGGGGGTCACCGGGGAGCTGTTTCTT. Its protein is CASTPGRPPGVTGELFL.

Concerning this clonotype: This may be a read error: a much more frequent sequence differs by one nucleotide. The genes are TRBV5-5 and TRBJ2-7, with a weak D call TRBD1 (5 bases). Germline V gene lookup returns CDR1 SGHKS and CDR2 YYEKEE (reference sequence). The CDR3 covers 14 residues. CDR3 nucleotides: TGTACCAGCAGCTTTGAGCCAGGGCGCTACGAGCAGTACTTC. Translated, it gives CTSSFEPGRYEQYF.

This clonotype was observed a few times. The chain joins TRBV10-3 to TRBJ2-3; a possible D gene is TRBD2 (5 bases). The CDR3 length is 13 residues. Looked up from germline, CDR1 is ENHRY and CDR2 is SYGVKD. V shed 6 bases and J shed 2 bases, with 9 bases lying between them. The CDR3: CAISRTPTDTQYF. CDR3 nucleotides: TGTGCCATCAGCCGGACTCCCACAGATACGCAGTATTTT.

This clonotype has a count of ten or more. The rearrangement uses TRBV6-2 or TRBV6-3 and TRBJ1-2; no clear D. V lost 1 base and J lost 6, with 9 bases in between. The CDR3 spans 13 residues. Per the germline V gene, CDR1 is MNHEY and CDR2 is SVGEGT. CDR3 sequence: CASSYYPINGYTF. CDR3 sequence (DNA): TGTGCCAGCAGTTACTATCCGATCAATGGCTACACCTTC.